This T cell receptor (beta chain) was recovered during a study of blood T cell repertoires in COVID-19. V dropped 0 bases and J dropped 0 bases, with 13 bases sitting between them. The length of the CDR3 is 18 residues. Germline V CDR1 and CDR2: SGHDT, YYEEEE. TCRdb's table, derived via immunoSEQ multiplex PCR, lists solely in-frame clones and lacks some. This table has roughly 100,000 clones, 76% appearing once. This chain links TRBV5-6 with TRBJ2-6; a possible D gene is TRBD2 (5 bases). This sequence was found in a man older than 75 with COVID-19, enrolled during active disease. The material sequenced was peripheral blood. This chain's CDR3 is CASSLVMGGPSGANVLTF. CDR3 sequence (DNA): TGTGCCAGCAGCTTGGTCATGGGCGGGCCCTCTGGGGCCAACGTCCTGACTTTC. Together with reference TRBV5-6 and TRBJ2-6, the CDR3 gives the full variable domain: DAGVTQSPTHLIKTRGQQVTLRCSPKSGHDTVSWYQQALGQGPQFIFQYYEEEERQRGNFPDRFSGHQFPNYSSELNVNALLLGDSALYLCASSLVMGGPSGANVLTFGAGSRLTVL.